This T cell receptor beta chain was captured in a study of monozygotic twins with inflammatory bowel disease. Concerning this clonotype: What it recognizes is unknown.

TCRdb re-called the 5' RACE reads; one entry per CDR3 protein, DNA not given. The sample is made up of approximately 340,000 distinct CDR3 sequences, and the top ten hold around 2% of it. Study-wide points: It was in IBD patients that TCRbeta diversity (inverse Simpson) was lower than in healthy co-twins.

Sequences were obtained from blood. This receptor was identified in a human donor with ulcerative colitis or Crohn's disease, or a healthy co-twin of an affected twin (not recorded which).

CDR3 region: CASRTSGGGFYEQYF. The chain uses TRBV12-3 or TRBV12-4 and TRBJ2-7; TCRdb's D call, TRBD1, is unchecked because there is no DNA. The CDR3 sequence is 15 residues long.